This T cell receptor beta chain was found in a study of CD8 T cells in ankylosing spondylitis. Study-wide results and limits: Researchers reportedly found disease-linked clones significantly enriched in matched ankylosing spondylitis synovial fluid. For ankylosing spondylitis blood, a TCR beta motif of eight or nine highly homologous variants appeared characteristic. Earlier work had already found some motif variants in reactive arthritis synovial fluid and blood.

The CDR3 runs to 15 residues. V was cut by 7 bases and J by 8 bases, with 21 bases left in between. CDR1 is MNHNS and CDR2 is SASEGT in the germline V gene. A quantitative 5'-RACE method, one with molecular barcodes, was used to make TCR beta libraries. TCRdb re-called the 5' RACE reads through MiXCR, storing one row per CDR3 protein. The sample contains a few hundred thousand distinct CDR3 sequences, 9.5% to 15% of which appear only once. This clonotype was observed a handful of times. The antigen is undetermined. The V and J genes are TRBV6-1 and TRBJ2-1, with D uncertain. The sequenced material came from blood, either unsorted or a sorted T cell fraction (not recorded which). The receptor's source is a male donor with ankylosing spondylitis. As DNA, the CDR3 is TGTGCCAGCATCCTAATCCCGGGCCGACATGATGAGCAGTTCTTC. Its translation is CASILIPGRHDEQFF.